This TCR beta chain is from a study of cytomegalovirus exposure and HLA in healthy donors. Findings and limits, study-wide: As a later analysis showed, a missense DCLRE1C variant was linked to trimming of TCR beta V- and J-genes. Confirmation in vitro established that three CMV-associated chains were specific for CMV antigens. In a later analysis, at a false discovery rate of 0.05, 15,000 to 20,000 TCR beta sequences were associated with HLA alleles. For most TCR beta V segments, an earlier analysis put the productive rate at about 87% or about 30% of the time.

About this clone: Its antigen is still unknown.

Between the trimmed V and J ends, which lost 2 bases and 5 bases, there was a span of 9 bases. Germline V lookup: CDR1 MNHEY, CDR2 SMNVEV (reference sequence). CDR3 length equals 13 residues. This PCR relied on a set of 60 Vbeta primers and 13 Jbeta primers. Measured with immunoSEQ multiplex PCR; TCRdb has only the in-frame clones, and not every one. The sample carries approximately 150,000 clones, 80% recorded once. Material: PBMCs. This clonotype was sampled from a man between 18 and 29 years old in good health and CMV-seropositive. The V gene is TRBV27, the J gene TRBJ1-2; maybe TRBD1 (5 bases). CDR3 sequence reads: CASSLERGYGYTF. The CDR3 coding sequence is TGTGCCAGCAGTTTAGAAAGGGGATATGGCTACACCTTC.